These 17 T cell receptor beta chains were all obtained from the same sample, sequenced in a study of blood T cell repertoires in COVID-19. Clones were sequenced by immunoSEQ multiplex PCR, and TCRdb holds only the in-frame ones, with some missing. This repertoire shows hundreds of thousands of clones, approximately 87% found once; its top ten account for nearly 6.5%. The specimen was peripheral blood. Receptor source: a woman aged 50 to 65 with COVID-19, enrolled during active disease.

This rearrangement joins TRBV12-5 to TRBJ2-7, with D possibly being TRBD2 (6 bases). Germline V gene sequence: CDR1 LGHNT, CDR2 FRNRAP. The CDR3 consists of 14 residues. Trimming left V 7 bases short and J 2 bases short, with 15 bases between. CDR3: CASVGSGSPYEQYF. CDR3 DNA sequence: TGTGCTAGTGTCGGATCCGGGAGTCCCTACGAGCAGTACTTC.

The J gene is TRBJ1-5, the V gene TRBV30, with D possibly being TRBD1 (5 bases). There are 16 residues in the CDR3. Germline values: CDR1 GTSNPN, CDR2 SVGIG (reference sequence). Trimming took 0 bases from V and 6 from J, leaving 18 bases between them. CDR3 residues: CAWSVRGSGRFQPQHF. The CDR3 bases are TGTGCCTGGAGTGTTAGAGGGTCAGGGAGGTTTCAGCCCCAGCATTTT.

The rearrangement joins TRBV27 to TRBJ1-1, with D possibly TRBD1 on 6 matching bases. The V gene lost 10 bases and the J gene lost 1 base, with 22 bases spanning the gap. The CDR3 runs 16 residues. In germline, CDR1 is MNHEY, CDR2 SMNVEV (reference sequence). The CDR3 is CATWTVKIRGNTEAFF. The CDR3, as DNA: TGTGCCACATGGACAGTCAAGATAAGGGGGAACACTGAAGCTTTCTTT.

As DNA, the CDR3 is TGTGCCAGCAGCCAGAAGACAGACAACACCGGGGAGCTGTTTTTT. Amino acids: CASSQKTDNTGELFF. This chain connects TRBV5-4 to TRBJ2-2; D is possibly TRBD1 (5 bases). Per germline, CDR1 SGHNT and CDR2 YYREEE (reference sequence). V was shortened by 4 bases and J by 2 bases, with 12 bases between the two germline ends. The CDR3 covers 15 residues.

This clone was detected once. Other nucleotide sequences in the sample specify the same CDR3. The chain is built from TRBV27 and TRBJ2-7; a possible D gene is TRBD1 (5 bases). V lost 2 bases to trimming and J lost 4 bases, with 9 bases between them. Germline V gives CDR1 MNHEY, CDR2 SMNVEV (reference sequence). There are 13 residues in the CDR3. CDR3 in amino acids: CASSLGAGYEQYF. The CDR3 DNA follows: TGTGCCAGCAGTTTAGGGGCCGGATACGAGCAGTACTTC.

V is TRBV5-8 and J is TRBJ1-5; D is possibly TRBD1 (6 bases). V lost 6 bases and J lost 3, with 22 bases in between. The CDR3 extends over 17 amino acids. The germline CDR1 and CDR2 sequences are SGHTS and YDEGEE. CDR3 protein: CASTPGQGTIINQPQHF. The CDR3 region has the DNA TGTGCCAGCACCCCTGGGCAGGGGACTATTATCAATCAGCCCCAGCATTTT.

The chain recombines TRBV28 with TRBJ1-5; D possibly corresponds to TRBD1 (6 bases). CDR3 size: 15 residues. In germline, CDR1 is MDHEN, CDR2 SYDVKM. V was shortened by 6 bases and J by 4 bases, with 16 bases between the two germline ends. The CDR3 sequence is CASRASRTANQPQHF. CDR3 bases: TGTGCCAGCAGAGCGAGCCGGACAGCGAATCAGCCCCAGCATTTT. Variable domain in full (rest from reference TRBV28 and TRBJ1-5): DVKVTQSSRYLVKRTGEKVFLECVQDMDHENMFWYRQDPGLGLRLIYFSYDVKMKEKGDIPEGYSVSREKKERFSLILESASTNQTSMYLCASRASRTANQPQHFGDGTRLSIL.

The chain links TRBV4-1 to TRBJ2-3; TRBD2 matches at 9 bases. Germline V gene sequence: CDR1 MGHRA, CDR2 YSYEKL. The trim removed 1 base at V and 5 bases at J, leaving 4 bases unmatched. The CDR3 extends over 15 amino acids. CDR3 sequence (DNA): TGCGCCAGCAGCCAAGTTGTAGCGGGAGAAGATACGCAGTATTTT. Residues: CASSQVVAGEDTQYF.

This chain links TRBV27 with TRBJ1-2, with TRBD1 identical over 8 bases. V shed 4 bases and J 4 bases; nucleotides not matched to a gene: 5. The CDR3 contains 14 residues. Germline V CDR1 and CDR2: MNHEY, SMNVEV (reference sequence). The CDR3 region is CASSSRGLGYGYTF. DNA for the CDR3: TGTGCCAGCAGTTCCAGGGGGCTGGGCTATGGCTACACCTTC.

This chain joins TRBV5-1 and TRBJ2-1; 13 bases map to TRBD2. This CDR3 spans 14 amino acids. Germline V gene data show CDR1 as SGHRS and CDR2 as YFSETQ. Trimming removed 5 bases from V and 8 bases from J; junction bases left unmatched: 4. The CDR3 loop is CASSTSGRADEQFF. CDR3 sequence (DNA): TGCGCCAGCAGTACTAGCGGGAGGGCCGATGAGCAGTTCTTC.

The chain links TRBV4-1 to TRBJ2-7; 11 positions match TRBD2. The CDR3 spans 14 residues. Germline lookup yields CDR1 MGHRA and CDR2 YSYEKL. Germline trimming cut 4 bases from V and 7 bases from J; bases unmatched to any gene: 6. The CDR3, as DNA: TGCGCCAGCAGCCCGACTAGCGGGATGGGAGAGCAGTACTTC. Translation gives CASSPTSGMGEQYF.

The chain recombines TRBV29-1 with TRBJ1-2, with 7 bases aligning to TRBD1. The germline V gene encodes CDR1 SQVTM and CDR2 ANQGSEA. The CDR3 loop spans 12 amino acids. V was clipped by 7 bases and J by 2 bases; unmatched bases: 4. The CDR3 spells CSARQGNYGYTF. The CDR3 DNA reads TGCAGCGCAAGACAGGGAAACTATGGCTACACCTTC.

In nucleotides, the CDR3 is TGTGCCAGCAGCCTAGTAGCGGGAGAGCAGTTCTTC. Protein product: CASSLVAGEQFF. The rearrangement uses TRBV7-2 and TRBJ2-1; 8 positions agree with TRBD2. This CDR3 has 12 residues. V shed 5 bases and J 10 bases; nucleotides not matched to a gene: 4. Germline lookup yields CDR1 SGHTA and CDR2 FQGNSA.

J is TRBJ1-3 and V is TRBV18; 9 nucleotides match TRBD1. The germline CDR1 and CDR2 sequences are KGHSH and LQKENI. V trimming: 4 bases; J trimming: 2 bases; junction bases outside the gene matches: 6. The CDR3 has 16 residues. The CDR3 is CASSLGQGIAGNTIYF. CDR3 nucleotides: TGTGCCAGCTCACTAGGACAGGGGATAGCTGGAAACACCATATATTTT.

The V call is TRBV10-3, the J call TRBJ2-5; perhaps TRBD1 as D (5 bases). This CDR3 has 11 residues. V was clipped by 8 bases and J by 5 bases, with 9 bases between them. Germline V lookup: CDR1 ENHRY, CDR2 SYGVKD. Here the CDR3 reads CAIGARETQYF. The CDR3 DNA reads TGTGCCATCGGGGCTCGGGAGACCCAGTACTTC.

The rearrangement joins TRBV6-5 to TRBJ1-1, with 8 bases lining up with TRBD1. CDR3 length: 13 residues. J was trimmed by 8 bases and V by 6 bases; bases with no gene match: 8. Germline CDR1 reads MNHEY; CDR2 reads SVGAGI. Here the CDR3 DNA reads TGTGCCAGCAGACCGACAGGGGCGGTCGAAGCTTTCTTT. This translates into CASRPTGAVEAFF.

V usage is TRBV18 and J usage is TRBJ2-3; 8 positions match TRBD1. This CDR3 is 17 amino acids long. Germline assignment: CDR1 KGHSH and CDR2 LQKENI. V dropped 3 bases and J dropped 3; count of bases not matched to a gene: 11. CDR3 protein: CASSPSRDRLQTDTQYF. CDR3 nucleotides: TGTGCCAGCTCACCTTCCCGGGACAGGTTACAAACAGATACGCAGTATTTT. Complete variable domain (other parts from reference TRBV18 and TRBJ2-3): NAGVMQNPRHLVRRRGQEARLRCSPMKGHSHVYWYRQLPEEGLKFMVYLQKENIIDESGMPKERFSAEFPKEGPSILRIQQVVRGDSAAYFCASSPSRDRLQTDTQYFGPGTRLTVL.